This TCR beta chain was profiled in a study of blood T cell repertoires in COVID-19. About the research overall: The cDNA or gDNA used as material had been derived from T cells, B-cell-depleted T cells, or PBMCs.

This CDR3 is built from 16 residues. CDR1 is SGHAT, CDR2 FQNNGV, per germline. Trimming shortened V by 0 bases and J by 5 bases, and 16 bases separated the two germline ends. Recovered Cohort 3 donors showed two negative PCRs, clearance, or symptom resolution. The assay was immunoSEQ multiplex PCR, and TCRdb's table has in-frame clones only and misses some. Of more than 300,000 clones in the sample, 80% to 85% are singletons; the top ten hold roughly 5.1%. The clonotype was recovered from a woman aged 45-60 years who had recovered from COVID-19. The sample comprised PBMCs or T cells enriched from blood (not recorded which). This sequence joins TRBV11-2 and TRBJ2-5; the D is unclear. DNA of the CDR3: TGTGCCAGCAGCTTAGATCTCTTCCCTTACGGGGAGACCCAGTACTTC. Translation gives CASSLDLFPYGETQYF.